The 27 T cell receptor beta chains presented below share a single source sample, sequenced in a study of regulatory T cells in long-lasting Graves disease. Regarding time point: newly diagnosed GD, antithyroid drugs for less than 3 months. Researchers made the TCR library from RNA that was extracted from PBMCs. With iRepertoire HTBI primers and Arm-PCR of CDR3 regions, TCR beta libraries were built. MiXCR, applied by TCRdb to the multiplex PCR reads, yields one record per CDR3 protein. Of about 440,000 distinct CDR3 sequences listed, 15% are singletons. This same sample was also taken into another study, of T cells in Graves' hyperthyroidism and ophthalmopathy.

The input for sequencing was peripheral blood mononuclear cells (PBMCs), taken at new diagnosis, from a patient treated with antithyroid drugs. These receptors came from a woman aged 30 to 39 with Graves disease.

This clonotype was seen more than once but under ten times. The chain employs TRBV6-1 and TRBJ1-5, with unresolved D. This CDR3 has 15 residues. Germline V gene data show CDR1 as MNHNS and CDR2 as SASEGT. Trimming left V 5 bases short and J 4 bases short, with 15 bases between. This CDR3 reads CASSYRSGRNQPQHF. The CDR3 DNA is TGTGCCAGCAGTTACCGCTCGGGCAGGAATCAGCCCCAGCATTTT.

This chain uses TRBV4-1 with TRBJ1-1; unclear D gene. The CDR3 has 15 residues. With 5 bases removed from V and 0 bases from J, the gap between germline ends came to 13 bases. Looked up from germline, CDR1 is MGHRA and CDR2 is YSYEKL. Here the CDR3 reads CASSTTDGLNTEAFF. DNA of the CDR3: TGCGCCAGCAGCACCACGGACGGGCTGAACACTGAAGCTTTCTTT.

This clonotype was recorded many times. V usage is TRBV3-1 and J usage is TRBJ1-1; tentatively, D is TRBD1 (5 bases). Germline V lookup: CDR1 LGHDT, CDR2 YNNKEL (reference sequence). With 4 bases removed from V and 4 bases from J, the gap between germline ends came to 13 bases. This CDR3 is 14 amino acids long. The CDR3 DNA reads as TGTGCCAGCAGCCCCCTGACAGCGGGCACTGAAGCTTTCTTT. It is translated as CASSPLTAGTEAFF.

In its sample, this clonotype was seen a few times. Without the conserved terminal phenylalanine or tryptophan, this CDR3 likely stems from a read error. No DNA is shown, since the ends of the CDR3 on it are uncertain; the CDR3 is the one TCRdb lists. The CDR3 sequence: CASRDTGQGGSGRL. V gene TRBV10-1 combines with J gene TRBJ2-7; the tabulated D call, TRBD1, remains unverified against the DNA. Germline CDR1 WNHNN, CDR2 SYGVQD (reference sequence). The CDR3 numbers 14 amino acids, ends counted.

This clonotype was seen repeatedly, ten times or more. The chain is built from TRBV10-3 and TRBJ2-7, with TRBD2 matching 10 bases. This CDR3 spans 13 amino acids. Unmatched junction bases numbered 4, after V lost 8 bases and J lost 3 bases. Looked up from germline, CDR1 is ENHRY and CDR2 is SYGVKD. The CDR3 region is CAISTSGIYEQYF. The CDR3 region has the DNA TGTGCCATCTCAACTAGCGGGATCTACGAGCAGTACTTC.

This clonotype was recorded many times. The rearrangement links TRBV29-1 to TRBJ2-1; 10 bases map to TRBD2. The ends lost 6 bases at V and 7 bases at J; junction bases unmatched: 9. This CDR3 has 14 amino acids. Germline CDR1 reads SQVTM; CDR2 reads ANQGSEA. The CDR3 coding sequence is TGCAGCGTGTTTAGCGGGAGGTTGGGGAATGAGCAGTTCTTC. Its protein product is CSVFSGRLGNEQFF.

In its sample, this clonotype was seen many times. The rearrangement uses TRBV18 and TRBJ2-5, with unresolved D. V lost 6 bases and J 5 bases, leaving 19 bases between the germline ends. The CDR3 spans 15 residues. Per germline, CDR1 KGHSH and CDR2 LQKENI. The CDR3 DNA reads as TGTGCCAGCTCTCGTTCTACAGTCCGGGCGGAGACCCAGTACTTC. Translated, it gives CASSRSTVRAETQYF.

This chain joins TRBV10-3 and TRBJ2-1; 9 bases line up with TRBD2. Unmatched junction bases numbered 0, after V lost 0 bases and J lost 3 bases. Germline CDR1 and CDR2: ENHRY and SYGVKD. This CDR3 has 15 amino acids. The CDR3 coding sequence is TGTGCCATCAGTGAGTCTAGCGGGGGCTACAATGAGCAGTTCTTC. This encodes CAISESSGGYNEQFF.

This chain links TRBV4-2 with TRBJ1-3, with D maybe TRBD1 (5 bases). The CDR3 runs 15 residues. V dropped 9 bases and J dropped 0 bases, with 15 bases sitting between them. Germline assignment: CDR1 LGHNA and CDR2 YNFKEQ. The CDR3 sequence: CASTPMDISGNTIYF. CDR3 DNA: TGTGCCAGTACCCCCATGGACATCTCTGGAAACACCATATATTTT.

This clonotype was picked up many times. The gene calls are TRBV30 and TRBJ2-2; 7 bases are shared with TRBD2. The CDR3 runs 14 residues. Germline assignment: CDR1 GTSNPN and CDR2 SVGIG (reference sequence). J gave up 6 bases and V 4 bases, and 8 bases lay outside the gene matches. CDR3 region: CAWNPWAGAGELFF. The CDR3 nucleotides read TGTGCCTGGAACCCCTGGGCGGGGGCCGGGGAGCTGTTTTTT.

The sample holds many counts of this clonotype. The rearrangement links TRBV27 to TRBJ1-1; 7 bases fit TRBD1. The CDR3 length is 15 residues. Germline assignment: CDR1 MNHEY and CDR2 SMNVEV (reference sequence). V lost 4 bases to trimming and J lost 5 bases; unmatched junction nucleotides: 10. The CDR3 DNA reads TGTGCCAGCAGTTCGCATAGACAGGGCGAGACTGAAGCTTTCTTT. This gives the protein CASSSHRQGETEAFF.

This clonotype appeared a few times. This chain links TRBV19 with TRBJ1-1, with a weak D call TRBD1 (5 bases). Germline CDR1 is LNHDA and CDR2 is SQIVND (reference sequence). Trimming left V 4 bases short and J 1 base short, with 13 bases between. The CDR3 totals 15 residues. CDR3: CASSKKEGANTEAFF. CDR3 nucleotides: TGTGCCAGTAGTAAGAAAGAAGGGGCGAACACTGAAGCTTTCTTT.

This clonotype was counted at least ten times. The J gene is TRBJ2-7, the V gene TRBV5-1, with D possibly TRBD1 on 6 matching bases. Trimming pared 0 bases from V and 0 bases from J, leaving 10 bases between. This CDR3 is 15 amino acids long. The V gene's germline CDR1 is SGHRS and CDR2 YFSETQ. The CDR3 sequence: CASSLDGGFSYEQYF. The CDR3 nucleotides are TGCGCCAGCAGCTTGGATGGGGGCTTCTCCTACGAGCAGTACTTC.

This clonotype was detected ten times or more. The rearrangement links TRBV6-5 to TRBJ2-1; TRBD1 agrees at 8 bases. The germline V gene has CDR1 MNHEY and CDR2 SVGAGI. The V gene end was trimmed by 2 bases and the J gene end by 8 bases; junction bases not matched to a gene: 8. This CDR3 comprises 15 residues. CDR3 sequence reads: CASSYGAGGEYEQFF. In DNA form, the CDR3 reads TGTGCCAGCAGTTACGGGGCAGGGGGCGAATATGAGCAGTTCTTC.

This clonotype was observed at least ten times. This sequence joins TRBV12-3 or TRBV12-4 and TRBJ1-1; TRBD1 agrees at 7 bases. Germline trimming cut 4 bases from V and 7 bases from J; bases unmatched to any gene: 9. The CDR3 is 14 residues long. The CDR3, as DNA: TGTGCCAGCAGTTCGGGTACAGGGGTTGGTGAAGCTTTCTTT. It specifies CASSSGTGVGEAFF.

The chain carries TRBV7-3 and TRBJ1-1; 7 bases line up with TRBD1. The junction had 13 bases not matched to a gene; V was cut back by 5 bases and J by 1 base. CDR1 is SGHTA, CDR2 FQGTGA, per germline. The CDR3 contains 17 residues. The DNA of the CDR3 is TGTGCCAGCAGCCCCTACGGCCTGGGACAGCGGAACACTGAAGCTTTCTTT. Its translation is CASSPYGLGQRNTEAFF.

This clonotype occurred many times. The chain recombines TRBV2 with TRBJ2-4; 8 nucleotides match TRBD1. CDR3 size: 15 residues. Trimming at V came to 1 base and at J to 8 bases, leaving 7 bases not matched to a gene. Per germline, CDR1 SNHLY and CDR2 FYNNEI. The CDR3 bases are TGTGCCAGCAGTGAAGGGGACAGGATGATAGACATTCAGTACTTC. Residues: CASSEGDRMIDIQYF.

The table lists this clonotype with many counts. One junction end does not reproduce the germline sequence, and a read error may be involved. V usage is TRBV5-1 and J usage is TRBJ1-1; perhaps TRBD1 as D (5 bases). Germline CDR1 reads SGHRS; CDR2 reads YFSETQ. The CDR3 length is 14 residues. The CDR3 DNA reads TGTGCCAGCAGCTTAGCAGGGATGAACACTGAAGCTTTCTTT. This translates into CASSLAGMNTEAFF.

This clonotype was seen many times. The rearrangement uses TRBV30 and TRBJ1-6; the D gene is possibly TRBD1 (5 bases). Germline V gene sequence: CDR1 GTSNPN, CDR2 SVGIG (reference sequence). The CDR3 has 13 amino acids. Trimming left V 0 bases short and J 7 bases short, with 7 bases between. DNA of the CDR3: TGTGCCTGGAGTGTAGGGGTCAATTCACCCCTCCACTTT. Translating gives CAWSVGVNSPLHF. The whole variable domain, filled in from reference TRBV30 and TRBJ1-6, reads SQTIHQWPATLVQPVGSPLSLECTVEGTSNPNLYWYRQAAGRGLQLLFYSVGIGQISSEVPQNLSASRPQDRQFILSSKKLLLSDSGFYLCAWSVGVNSPLHFGNGTRLTVT.

Many counts were recorded for this clonotype. The V call is TRBV7-2, the J call TRBJ2-5; D gene ambiguous. Trimming took 3 bases from V and 5 from J, leaving 16 bases between them. This CDR3 spans 15 amino acids. The germline CDR1 and CDR2 sequences are SGHTA and FQGNSA. The CDR3 protein is CASSFRAEPVETQYF. Here the CDR3 DNA reads TGTGCCAGCAGCTTTAGGGCAGAACCTGTGGAGACCCAGTACTTC.

The chain joins TRBV6-5 to TRBJ2-7; 11 bases agree with TRBD1. Germline V gene data show CDR1 as MNHEY and CDR2 as SVGAGI. J was trimmed by 2 bases and V by 4 bases; bases with no gene match: 4. The CDR3 spans 15 residues. The CDR3 reads CASSSPGQGAYEQYF. CDR3 in DNA: TGTGCCAGCAGTTCCCCGGGACAGGGGGCCTACGAGCAGTACTTC.

This clonotype was found many times. The rearrangement links TRBV11-3 to TRBJ2-5, with D perhaps matching TRBD1 (6 bases). The CDR3 loop spans 13 amino acids. Germline CDR1 SGHNT, CDR2 YENEEA. The V gene lost 6 bases and the J gene lost 5 bases, with 13 bases spanning the gap. The DNA of the CDR3 is TGTGCCAGCAGTCTTGTGGACAGTGAGACCCAGTACTTC. As protein: CASSLVDSETQYF.

This clonotype was counted at least ten times. The V gene is TRBV2, the J gene TRBJ1-3, with 8 nucleotides matching TRBD1. Unmatched junction bases numbered 7, after V lost 9 bases and J lost 0 bases. There are 15 residues in the CDR3. Germline V gene data show CDR1 as SNHLY and CDR2 as FYNNEI. This CDR3 is CASKQGDLSGNTIYF. CDR3 coding DNA: TGTGCCAGTAAACAGGGGGATCTCTCTGGAAACACCATATATTTT.

This clonotype was observed many times. V is TRBV2 and J is TRBJ2-3; D may match TRBD1 or TRBD2 (6 bases each). V was pared by 6 bases and J by 2 bases, with 15 bases between. The CDR3 is made up of 15 amino acids. CDR1 is SNHLY, CDR2 FYNNEI, per germline. As DNA, the CDR3 is TGTGCCAGCAGCCAACAGGGAGGTCCCACAGATACGCAGTATTTT. Translation gives CASSQQGGPTDTQYF.

This clonotype was found many times. The rearrangement uses TRBV20-1 and TRBJ2-3; D is possibly TRBD1 (6 bases). The CDR3 consists of 16 residues. Germline V gene lookup returns CDR1 DFQATT and CDR2 SNEGSKA (reference sequence). The V and J ends lost 3 bases and 1 base respectively, with 17 bases between them. This chain's CDR3 is CSASQGHAGGTDTQYF. The CDR3 DNA reads as TGCAGTGCTAGTCAGGGACATGCAGGAGGCACAGATACGCAGTATTTT.

J is TRBJ2-1 and V is TRBV7-2; 10 nucleotides line up with TRBD2. This CDR3 is 16 amino acids long. Germline lookup yields CDR1 SGHTA and CDR2 FQGNSA. V shed 2 bases and J 7 bases; nucleotides not matched to a gene: 8. The CDR3 nucleotides read TGTGCCAGCAGCTTAACTGGGACTAGCGCCCAGAATGAGCAGTTCTTC. Protein product: CASSLTGTSAQNEQFF.

This clonotype was picked up a small number of times. This rearrangement joins TRBV12-3 or TRBV12-4 to TRBJ2-7; 10 nucleotides agree with TRBD2. V lost 5 bases, J lost 0 bases, and 4 bases stayed unmatched. The CDR3 consists of 15 residues. The CDR3 reads CASSLTSGNSYEQYF. In DNA form, the CDR3 reads TGTGCCAGCAGTCTTACTAGCGGGAACTCCTACGAGCAGTACTTC.